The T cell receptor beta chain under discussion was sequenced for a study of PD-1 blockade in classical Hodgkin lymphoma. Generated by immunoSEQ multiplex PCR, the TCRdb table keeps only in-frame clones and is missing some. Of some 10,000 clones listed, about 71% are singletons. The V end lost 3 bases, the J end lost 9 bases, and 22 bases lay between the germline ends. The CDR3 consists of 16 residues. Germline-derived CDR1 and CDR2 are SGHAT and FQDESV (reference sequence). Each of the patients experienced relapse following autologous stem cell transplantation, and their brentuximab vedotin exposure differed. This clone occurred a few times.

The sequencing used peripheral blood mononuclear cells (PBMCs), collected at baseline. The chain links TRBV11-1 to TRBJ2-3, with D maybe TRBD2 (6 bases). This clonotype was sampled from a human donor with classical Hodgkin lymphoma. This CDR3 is CASSFRVGRGPGTQYF. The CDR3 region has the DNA TGTGCCAGCAGCTTCCGGGTGGGGCGGGGACCAGGGACGCAGTATTTT.